The rows below give T cell receptor beta chains drawn from one sample of a study of blood T cell repertoires in COVID-19. Assay used: immunoSEQ multiplex PCR; TCRdb lists only in-frame clones, some missing. The sample includes approximately 330,000 clones, around 90% of them seen just once. Sequenced input: peripheral blood. The source is a woman in her 40s with COVID-19, enrolled during active disease. The CDR3 runs from the conserved cysteine through the conserved F or W. A D gene is named only where the DNA matches it firmly. The size field is filled for only some rows; it gives once, few, many or a size class.

clone_size,d_call,j_call,v_call,cdr3_aa,cdr3_nt
NA,NA,TRBJ1-5,TRBV28,CASSLTGTGDQPQHF,TGTGCCAGCAGTTTAACAGGTACGGGCGATCAGCCCCAGCATTTT
NA,NA,TRBJ1-1,TRBV4-3,CASSLGQMNTEAFF,TGCGCCAGCAGCCTTGGACAGATGAACACTGAAGCTTTCTTT
NA,TRBD1,TRBJ2-7,TRBV11-3,CASSLVGTEGYEQYF,TGTGCCAGCAGCTTAGTCGGGACAGAAGGTTACGAGCAGTACTTC
NA,TRBD2,TRBJ2-2,TRBV9,CASSVPRDSGGGTGELFF,TGTGCCAGCAGCGTCCCACGAGATAGCGGGGGGGGCACCGGGGAGCTGTTTTTT
NA,TRBD2,TRBJ2-5,TRBV10-2,CASGGLAVETQYF,TGCGCCAGCGGGGGACTAGCAGTGGAGACCCAGTACTTC
NA,TRBD1,TRBJ1-1,TRBV7-2,CASSFRTGGRGTEAFF,TGTGCCAGCAGCTTTAGGACAGGGGGCCGAGGCACTGAAGCTTTCTTT
NA,NA,TRBJ1-1,TRBV7-9,CASSLEGRTEAFF,TGTGCCAGCAGCTTAGAAGGGAGAACTGAAGCTTTCTTT
NA,NA,TRBJ2-3,TRBV30,CAWSKAYTDTQYF,TGTGCCTGGAGTAAAGCGTACACAGATACGCAGTATTTT
NA,TRBD1,TRBJ2-1,TRBV5-4,CASSLTGTVYNEQFF,TGTGCCAGCAGCTTGACCGGGACAGTTTACAATGAGCAGTTCTTC
NA,NA,TRBJ2-7,TRBV7-2,CASSPPSSPYEQYF,TGTGCCAGCAGCCCCCCCTCTAGTCCCTACGAGCAGTACTTC
NA,TRBD2,TRBJ2-3,TRBV5-1,CASSLRLSGGNTQYF,TGCGCCAGCAGCTTACGGCTTAGCGGGGGTAATACGCAGTATTTT
NA,TRBD1,TRBJ1-6,TRBV7-9,CASSLAGQEHPPLHF,TGTGCCAGCAGCTTAGCTGGACAGGAGCACCCACCCCTCCACTTT
once,NA,TRBJ1-2,TRBV6-5,CASSQLGLGGHGYTF,TGTGCCAGCAGTCAACTCGGGCTGGGGGGGCATGGCTACACCTTC
once,TRBD1,TRBJ1-5,TRBV7-2,CASSRDRARGQPQHF,TGTGCCAGCAGCAGAGACAGGGCGAGGGGTCAGCCCCAGCATTTT
once,NA,TRBJ1-1,TRBV5-4,CASSLAKQGPLKAFF,TGTGCCAGCAGCTTGGCGAAACAGGGCCCACTGAAAGCTTTCTTT
NA,NA,TRBJ1-2,TRBV30,CAWSVIGVGYTF,TGTGCCTGGAGTGTAATCGGGGTCGGCTACACCTTC
NA,NA,TRBJ2-3,TRBV5-1,CASSLVKDTQYF,TGCGCCAGCAGCTTGGTTAAAGATACGCAGTATTTT
once,TRBD1,TRBJ2-5,TRBV6-5,CASRQGGLQETQYF,TGTGCCAGCAGACAGGGGGGCCTTCAAGAGACCCAGTACTTC
once,TRBD1,TRBJ2-2,TRBV28,CASSTRQGNTGELFF,TGTGCCAGCAGTACCCGACAGGGAAACACCGGGGAGCTGTTTTTT
NA,TRBD1,TRBJ1-5,TRBV7-2,CASSLEMGQGYQPQHF,TGTGCCAGCAGCTTAGAAATGGGACAGGGGTATCAGCCCCAGCATTTT
NA,TRBD2,TRBJ2-1,TRBV24-1,CATSDALAAYNEQFF,TGTGCCACCAGTGATGCCCTAGCGGCCTACAATGAGCAGTTCTTC
NA,NA,TRBJ2-3,TRBV27,CASTPWGDTDTQYF,TGTGCCAGCACCCCTTGGGGGGACACAGATACGCAGTATTTT
NA,TRBD2,TRBJ2-1,TRBV3-1/TRBV3-2,CASSQGLAGGSYNEQFF,TGTGCCAGCAGCCAAGGACTAGCGGGTGGGTCCTACAATGAGCAGTTCTTC
NA,TRBD1,TRBJ1-5,TRBV28,CASSLSGQGGGSNQPQHF,TGTGCCAGCAGTTTGTCGGGCCAGGGGGGAGGAAGCAATCAGCCCCAGCATTTT
NA,NA,TRBJ1-2,TRBV7-9,CASSLGGYGYTF,TGTGCCAGCAGCTTAGGAGGTTACGGCTACACCTTC
NA,NA,TRBJ2-1,TRBV20-1,CSAPRNEQFF,TGCAGTGCCCCCCGCAATGAGCAGTTCTTC
NA,NA,TRBJ2-3,TRBV6-5,CASREAAVSTDTQYF,TGTGCCAGCAGGGAGGCAGCAGTTAGCACAGATACGCAGTATTTT
many,NA,TRBJ1-1,TRBV18,CASSQQANTEAFF,TGTGCCAGCTCACAACAGGCGAACACTGAAGCTTTCTTT
NA,TRBD2,TRBJ2-1,TRBV30,CACGTSGSMGFDEQFF,TGTGCCTGCGGGACTAGCGGGAGTATGGGGTTCGATGAGCAGTTCTTC
NA,TRBD2,TRBJ2-3,TRBV6-2/TRBV6-3,CASSYQLTSAEQYF,TGTGCCAGCAGTTACCAACTGACTAGCGCCGAACAGTATTTT
NA,NA,TRBJ2-5,TRBV29-1,CSVERHLQETQYF,TGCAGCGTTGAACGACACCTCCAAGAGACCCAGTACTTC
NA,NA,TRBJ1-5,TRBV6-6,CASSRQRQGNQPQHF,TGTGCCAGCTCCCGACAGCGACAGGGCAATCAGCCCCAGCATTTT
NA,TRBD1,TRBJ1-2,TRBV18,CASSPLQGTNYGYTF,TGTGCCAGCTCACCCCTACAGGGGACTAACTATGGCTACACCTTC
NA,TRBD2,TRBJ2-7,TRBV9,CASSPRDYLSYEQYF,TGTGCCAGCAGCCCCCGGGACTACCTTTCCTACGAGCAGTACTTC
NA,NA,TRBJ1-5,TRBV19,CASTLGAQGNQPQHF,TGTGCCAGCACCCTAGGGGCCCAAGGCAATCAGCCCCAGCATTTT
NA,TRBD1,TRBJ1-2,TRBV5-1,CASSSTGGRSWGYTF,TGCGCCAGCAGCTCGACAGGGGGCCGATCTTGGGGCTACACCTTC
NA,NA,TRBJ2-5,TRBV9,CASSGGTDRQETQYF,TGTGCCAGCAGCGGCGGGACTGATCGACAAGAGACCCAGTACTTC
NA,NA,TRBJ1-4,TRBV6-1,CASSEPGKGNEKLFF,TGTGCCAGCAGTGAACCGGGGAAGGGTAATGAAAAACTGTTTTTT
NA,NA,TRBJ1-4,TRBV15,CATSRGGQTNEKLFF,TGTGCCACCAGCCGGGGGGGCCAGACTAATGAAAAACTGTTTTTT
NA,NA,TRBJ2-7,TRBV11-2,CASSIEPHSSYEQYF,TGTGCCAGCAGCATTGAACCACACAGCTCCTACGAGCAGTACTTC
NA,NA,TRBJ1-5,TRBV5-1,CASSPEPGSNQPQHF,TGCGCCAGCAGCCCTGAACCGGGAAGCAATCAGCCCCAGCATTTT
few,TRBD1,TRBJ1-5,TRBV5-8,CASSSPGTGHQPQHF,TGTGCCAGCAGCTCACCCGGGACAGGGCATCAGCCCCAGCATTTT
NA,TRBD1,TRBJ2-5,TRBV20-1,CSASDRGETQYF,TGCAGTGCTAGTGACAGGGGGGAGACCCAGTACTTC